The present TCR beta chain was sequenced within a study of cytomegalovirus exposure and HLA in healthy donors. For this clone: Its antigen is unknown.

This CDR3 is built from 16 residues. In germline, CDR1 is MNHNY, CDR2 SVGAGI (reference sequence). V was pared by 3 bases and J by 3 bases, with 6 bases of the junction left unmatched. Overall study results and limits: It was reported that the classifier diagnosed cytomegalovirus status with high specificity and sensitivity in both the original and validation cohorts.

Vbeta (60) and Jbeta (13) primers were used in the PCR. Using immunoSEQ multiplex PCR, the repertoire was profiled, and TCRdb retains in-frame clones only, with some absent. The table shows about 150,000 clones, with 65% to 70% occurring only once. What was sequenced was PBMCs. The chain employs TRBV6-6 and TRBJ2-7, with 12 bases aligning to TRBD2. This TCR derives from a man aged 25-40 years in good health and CMV-seropositive. The CDR3 nucleotides are TGTGCCAGCAGTTATCCGGGACTAGCGGGCCGCTACGAGCAGTACTTC. Translation gives CASSYPGLAGRYEQYF.